Listed here is a single T cell receptor beta chain. The sample is drawn from a study of early T cells in non-severe SARS-CoV-2 infection. In TCRdb, the 5' RACE reads were re-called with MiXCR into one record per CDR3 protein. The sample comprises roughly 75,000 distinct CDR3 sequences, roughly 9.4% of which are singletons, and about 4.8% rests with the top ten. The trim removed 6 bases at V and 0 bases at J, leaving 8 bases unmatched. The CDR3 extends over 15 amino acids. This receptor was obtained from an adult who was a healthcare worker with PCR-confirmed SARS-CoV-2 infection or an uninfected control (not recorded which). The V call is TRBV12-3 or TRBV12-4, the J call TRBJ2-7, with TRBD2 matching over 7 bases. Sequencing was carried out using whole blood. The DNA for the CDR3 is TGTGCCAGCAGACTCAGCGGGGAAAGCTCCTACGAGCAGTACTTC. Residues: CASRLSGESSYEQYF.